Shown below are 6 T cell receptor beta chains from a single sample sequenced in a study of PD-L1 blockade in urothelial cancer. Time point here: peripheral blood 6 weeks after treatment start. The protocol was immunoSEQ multiplex PCR, while the TCRdb copy is restricted to in-frame clones and leaves out a portion. The sample includes 66,000 or so clones, almost 90% seen only once; the top ten take around 11%. This sample comprised PBMCs, obtained around atezolizumab (anti-PD-L1) treatment. Source of these receptors: a man aged 55-75 years with urothelial cancer.

The genes are TRBV6-6 and TRBJ2-7, with a tentative D call TRBD1 (6 bases). V shed 0 bases and J shed 2 bases, with 14 bases lying between them. Germline CDR1 and CDR2: MNHNY and SVGAGI (reference sequence). This CDR3 has 16 amino acids. The CDR3 coding sequence is TGTGCCAGCAGTTACTCGGGGGCAGGTAACGCCTACGAGCAGTACTTC. Amino acids: CASSYSGAGNAYEQYF.

This clone was seen once. V usage is TRBV28 and J usage is TRBJ2-5; no clear D. The germline V gene encodes CDR1 MDHEN and CDR2 SYDVKM. The CDR3 sequence is 15 residues long. V was trimmed by 6 bases and J by 0 bases, leaving 14 bases between them. The CDR3 spells CASRSPTANQETQYF. Written as DNA, the CDR3 is TGTGCCAGCAGATCCCCTACAGCCAACCAAGAGACCCAGTACTTC. Full variable domain (missing parts from reference TRBV28 and TRBJ2-5): DVKVTQSSRYLVKRTGEKVFLECVQDMDHENMFWYRQDPGLGLRLIYFSYDVKMKEKGDIPEGYSVSREKKERFSLILESASTNQTSMYLCASRSPTANQETQYFGPGTRLLVL.

This chain links TRBV6-5 with TRBJ2-1; TRBD1 is a possible D gene (5 bases). CDR3 size: 13 residues. Germline V gene data show CDR1 as MNHEY and CDR2 as SVGAGI. V lost 4 bases and J lost 1, with 5 bases in between. CDR3 nucleotides: TGTGCCAGCAGTTCAGGGTCCTACAATGAGCAGTTCTTC. Its protein product is CASSSGSYNEQFF.

V usage is TRBV18 and J usage is TRBJ2-3; unclear D gene. This CDR3 comprises 15 residues. The V and J ends lost 3 bases and 1 base respectively, with 11 bases between them. CDR1 is KGHSH, CDR2 LQKENI, per germline. The chain's CDR3 is CASSPLQKGTDTQYF. For the CDR3, the DNA is TGTGCCAGCTCACCCCTCCAGAAAGGCACAGATACGCAGTATTTT.

This sequence joins TRBV10-3 and TRBJ2-2, with TRBD2 as a possible D gene (7 bases). Trimming removed 9 bases from V and 1 base from J, with 24 bases in between. The CDR3 loop spans 18 amino acids. Looked up from germline, CDR1 is ENHRY and CDR2 is SYGVKD. CDR3 in amino acids: CAIPAQGGGNENTGELFF. Written as DNA, the CDR3 is TGTGCCATTCCAGCTCAAGGGGGGGGGAACGAGAACACCGGGGAGCTGTTTTTT.

The chain couples TRBV19 to TRBJ2-3; 11 bases match TRBD2. Trimming at V came to 6 bases and at J to 2 bases, leaving 7 bases not matched to a gene. Germline V lookup: CDR1 LNHDA, CDR2 SQIVND (reference sequence). The CDR3 is 16 residues long. CDR3 bases: TGTGCCAGTAGCCCGTCACTAGCGGGAGCCACAGATACGCAGTATTTT. Amino acids: CASSPSLAGATDTQYF.